A selection of T cell receptor beta chains follows, all from one sample in a study of T cells in Graves' hyperthyroidism and ophthalmopathy. TCRdb re-derived calls from the multiplex PCR reads in MiXCR, one entry per CDR3 protein. This table holds 690,000 or so distinct CDR3 sequences, approximately 18% found once. Sequencing used blood. These receptors were collected from a woman aged 45-60 years with Graves' hyperthyroidism that later progressed to Graves' ophthalmopathy. Both conserved end residues are part of each CDR3. A D gene is named only where the DNA matches it firmly. Clone size is stated in some rows and not others, as once, few, many or a class when expanded.

d_gene: .; abundance: .; v_gene: TRBV20-1; j_gene: TRBJ1-5; CDR3nt: TGCAGTGCTAGAACCGGGGGCGCGCATCAGCCCCAGCATTTT; CDR3aa: CSARTGGAHQPQHF
d_gene: .; abundance: .; v_gene: TRBV7-9; j_gene: TRBJ1-1; CDR3nt: TGTGCCAGCAGCCACCTCACGGGGCCCCTGGACACTGAAGCTTTCTTT; CDR3aa: CASSHLTGPLDTEAFF
d_gene: .; abundance: many; v_gene: TRBV12-3/TRBV12-4; j_gene: TRBJ1-1; CDR3nt: TGTGCCAGCAGTTTAATGGCCATGAACACTGAAGCTTTCTTT; CDR3aa: CASSLMAMNTEAFF
d_gene: TRBD1; abundance: many; v_gene: TRBV11-2; j_gene: TRBJ1-3; CDR3nt: TGTGCCAGCAGCCCGGACAGGGGGCCAGGAAACACCATATATTTT; CDR3aa: CASSPDRGPGNTIYF
d_gene: TRBD2; abundance: few; v_gene: TRBV5-1; j_gene: TRBJ2-1; CDR3nt: TGCGCCAGCAGCGGGACTAGCGGGGGCGTCAATGAGCAGTTCTTC; CDR3aa: CASSGTSGGVNEQFF
d_gene: .; abundance: few; v_gene: TRBV20-1; j_gene: TRBJ1-1; CDR3nt: TGCAGTGCTAGGGGGTTGTCCACTGAAGCTTTCTTT; CDR3aa: CSARGLSTEAFF
d_gene: TRBD2; abundance: .; v_gene: TRBV29-1; j_gene: TRBJ2-3; CDR3nt: TGCAGCGTCGGGGCGGGACTAGCATCCGATACGCAGTATTTT; CDR3aa: CSVGAGLASDTQYF
d_gene: TRBD2; abundance: .; v_gene: TRBV25-1; j_gene: TRBJ2-7; CDR3nt: TGTGCCAGCAGTGAACCCCTCATAACTAGCGGGGGGGCCTACGAGCAGTACTTC; CDR3aa: CASSEPLITSGGAYEQYF
d_gene: .; abundance: many; v_gene: TRBV18; j_gene: TRBJ1-4; CDR3nt: TGTGCCAGCTCACCTACGACAGCAACTAATGAAAAACTGTTTTTT; CDR3aa: CASSPTTATNEKLFF
d_gene: .; abundance: many; v_gene: TRBV5-1; j_gene: TRBJ2-1; CDR3nt: TGCGCCAGCAGCAGAAACCCAGACTCCTACAATGAGCAGTTCTTC; CDR3aa: CASSRNPDSYNEQFF
d_gene: TRBD2; abundance: .; v_gene: TRBV6-1; j_gene: TRBJ2-3; CDR3nt: TGTGCCAGCAGTGCCACGGGGGGGCCCGGAGATACGCAGTATTTT; CDR3aa: CASSATGGPGDTQYF
d_gene: .; abundance: .; v_gene: TRBV19; j_gene: TRBJ1-1; CDR3nt: TGTGCCAGTAGCGGAGACTTCGGCGCTGAAGCTTTCTTT; CDR3aa: CASSGDFGAEAFF
d_gene: .; abundance: many; v_gene: TRBV6-1; j_gene: TRBJ1-2; CDR3nt: TGTGCCAGCAGTGAAGTCAGAATCTATGGCTACACCTTC; CDR3aa: CASSEVRIYGYTF
d_gene: .; abundance: many; v_gene: TRBV27; j_gene: TRBJ1-5; CDR3nt: TGTGCCAGCAAGAGATTAGGGCAGGATTATAGCAATCAGCCCCAGCATTTT; CDR3aa: CASKRLGQDYSNQPQHF
d_gene: .; abundance: many; v_gene: TRBV12-3/TRBV12-4; j_gene: TRBJ2-5; CDR3nt: TGTGCCAGCAGCCTACAGGGCCTCCAAGAGACCCAGTACTTC; CDR3aa: CASSLQGLQETQYF
d_gene: TRBD1; abundance: few; v_gene: TRBV7-2; j_gene: TRBJ1-2; CDR3nt: TGTGCCAGCAGCCCTAGAAGGGACAGCCCCCTCTACACCTTC; CDR3aa: CASSPRRDSPLYTF
d_gene: TRBD1; abundance: .; v_gene: TRBV6-1; j_gene: TRBJ1-6; CDR3nt: TGTGCCGGAGGGACAGAGGGTACCTCACCCCTCCACTTT; CDR3aa: CAGGTEGTSPLHF
d_gene: .; abundance: few; v_gene: TRBV20-1; j_gene: TRBJ1-5; CDR3nt: TGCAGTGCTAGAGATCCCGGATTTAGCAATCAGCCCCAGCATTTT; CDR3aa: CSARDPGFSNQPQHF
d_gene: .; abundance: .; v_gene: TRBV20-1; j_gene: TRBJ1-1; CDR3nt: TGCAGTGCCATACTTTATGGCCCGGTGAACACTGAAGCTTTCTTT; CDR3aa: CSAILYGPVNTEAFF
d_gene: TRBD1; abundance: many; v_gene: TRBV12-3/TRBV12-4; j_gene: TRBJ1-6; CDR3nt: TGTGCCAGCAGCCTGTACAGGGGAAATTCACCCCTCCACTTT; CDR3aa: CASSLYRGNSPLHF
d_gene: .; abundance: many; v_gene: TRBV2; j_gene: TRBJ1-4; CDR3nt: TGTGCCAGCACCTGGAGTGAAAAACTGTTTTTT; CDR3aa: CASTWSEKLFF
d_gene: .; abundance: many; v_gene: TRBV6-1; j_gene: TRBJ1-6; CDR3nt: TGTGCCAGCTCCCACAGGGAAGGGAATTCACCCCTCCACTTT; CDR3aa: CASSHREGNSPLHF
d_gene: .; abundance: .; v_gene: TRBV24-1; j_gene: TRBJ2-5; CDR3nt: TGTGCCACCAGTGACAGGTGGGATCGACAAGAGACCCAGTACTTC; CDR3aa: CATSDRWDRQETQYF
d_gene: .; abundance: many; v_gene: TRBV5-1; j_gene: TRBJ2-2; CDR3nt: TGCGCCAGCAGCTTGGTGGCGGCAACGAACACCGGGGAGCTGTTTTTT; CDR3aa: CASSLVAATNTGELFF
d_gene: .; abundance: many; v_gene: TRBV12-3/TRBV12-4; j_gene: TRBJ2-3; CDR3nt: TGTGCCAGCAGTTTCGAGCCTAGCAGAAGCACAGATACGCAGTATTTT; CDR3aa: CASSFEPSRSTDTQYF
d_gene: .; abundance: few; v_gene: TRBV20-1; j_gene: TRBJ1-1; CDR3nt: TGCAGTGCTTCGGATACCTTGAACACTGAAGCTTTCTTT; CDR3aa: CSASDTLNTEAFF
d_gene: TRBD1; abundance: few; v_gene: TRBV2; j_gene: TRBJ1-2; CDR3nt: TGTGCCAGCGAGGGACAGCACTATGGCTACACCTTC; CDR3aa: CASEGQHYGYTF
d_gene: .; abundance: many; v_gene: TRBV30; j_gene: TRBJ2-1; CDR3nt: TGTGCCTGGAGTGTATATTCCTACAATGAGCAGTTCTTC; CDR3aa: CAWSVYSYNEQFF
d_gene: TRBD2; abundance: many; v_gene: TRBV3-1; j_gene: TRBJ2-1; CDR3nt: TGTGCCAGCAGCCAAGAATTAGGACTAGCGGGGTACAATGAGCAGTTCTTC; CDR3aa: CASSQELGLAGYNEQFF
d_gene: .; abundance: many; v_gene: TRBV5-1; j_gene: TRBJ2-7; CDR3nt: TGCGCCAGCAGATCTTTGAAAGGAACCCACGAGCAGTACTTC; CDR3aa: CASRSLKGTHEQYF
d_gene: .; abundance: many; v_gene: TRBV7-2; j_gene: TRBJ1-1; CDR3nt: TGTGCCAGCAGCCCGGCCGGGAGGGGAGGGACTGAAGCTTTCTTT; CDR3aa: CASSPAGRGGTEAFF
d_gene: .; abundance: .; v_gene: TRBV29-1; j_gene: TRBJ1-2; CDR3nt: TGCAGCGTTGAGTTTGAGGGACGGACCTTTAACTATGGCTACACCTTC; CDR3aa: CSVEFEGRTFNYGYTF
d_gene: .; abundance: .; v_gene: TRBV2; j_gene: TRBJ1-6; CDR3nt: TGTGCCAGTTTGACAGGACCTAATTCACCCCTCCACTTT; CDR3aa: CASLTGPNSPLHF
d_gene: .; abundance: once; v_gene: TRBV29-1; j_gene: TRBJ2-7; CDR3nt: TGCAGCGTTGAAGGGGGCGGGTTCCAAAACTCCTACGAGCAGTACTTC; CDR3aa: CSVEGGGFQNSYEQYF
d_gene: .; abundance: .; v_gene: TRBV7-3; j_gene: TRBJ2-7; CDR3nt: TGTGCCAGCAGCTGGGGGGCAACCTACGAGCAGTACTTC; CDR3aa: CASSWGATYEQYF
d_gene: .; abundance: many; v_gene: TRBV30; j_gene: TRBJ1-1; CDR3nt: TGTGCCTGGAGTGTACAACATCTTGAAGCTTTCTTT; CDR3aa: CAWSVQHLEAFF
d_gene: TRBD1; abundance: .; v_gene: TRBV5-1; j_gene: TRBJ1-2; CDR3nt: TGCGCCAGCAGCTTGGCTGGACAGGGATTGGGGGGCTACACCTTC; CDR3aa: CASSLAGQGLGGYTF
d_gene: TRBD2; abundance: .; v_gene: TRBV2; j_gene: TRBJ2-1; CDR3nt: TGTGCCGGGGGACTAGCGGGGGCCTACAATGAGCAGTTCTTC; CDR3aa: CAGGLAGAYNEQFF
d_gene: .; abundance: .; v_gene: TRBV10-3; j_gene: TRBJ2-3; CDR3nt: TGTGCCATCAATGAGCCCAGGAGGGGGGGCATAGATACGCAGTATTTT; CDR3aa: CAINEPRRGGIDTQYF
d_gene: TRBD1; abundance: few; v_gene: TRBV20-1; j_gene: TRBJ2-2; CDR3nt: TGCAGTGCTCTGACAGGGGGCCATGGCACCGGGGAGCTGTTTTTT; CDR3aa: CSALTGGHGTGELFF
d_gene: .; abundance: few; v_gene: TRBV5-6; j_gene: TRBJ1-2; CDR3nt: TGTGCCAGCAGCTTTCAGGCAACCGGGACACTAAATGGCTACACCTTC; CDR3aa: CASSFQATGTLNGYTF
d_gene: .; abundance: many; v_gene: TRBV2; j_gene: TRBJ1-6; CDR3nt: TGTGCCAGCAGCATACAGGGCTTCAATTCACCCCTCCACTTT; CDR3aa: CASSIQGFNSPLHF
d_gene: .; abundance: .; v_gene: TRBV11-2; j_gene: TRBJ1-3; CDR3nt: TGTGCCAGCAGCTCCCAATTCGACGGCGACACCATATATTTT; CDR3aa: CASSSQFDGDTIYF
d_gene: TRBD1; abundance: .; v_gene: TRBV29-1; j_gene: TRBJ2-2; CDR3nt: TGCAGCGTGACGGGACAGCAGAACACCGGGGAGCTGTTTTTT; CDR3aa: CSVTGQQNTGELFF
d_gene: TRBD2; abundance: few; v_gene: TRBV9; j_gene: TRBJ2-3; CDR3nt: TGTGCCAGCAGCGTAGAAGGACTAGCGGGGATGGATACGCAGTATTTT; CDR3aa: CASSVEGLAGMDTQYF
d_gene: TRBD1; abundance: few; v_gene: TRBV7-3; j_gene: TRBJ1-2; CDR3nt: TGTGCCAGCAGCCGACAGGGCCTCGACCCTTATGGCTACACCTTC; CDR3aa: CASSRQGLDPYGYTF
d_gene: .; abundance: many; v_gene: TRBV3-1; j_gene: TRBJ1-1; CDR3nt: TGTGCCAGCAGAGTCCGGGACAAGAACACTGAAGCTTTCTTT; CDR3aa: CASRVRDKNTEAFF
d_gene: TRBD1; abundance: few; v_gene: TRBV7-6; j_gene: TRBJ1-1; CDR3nt: TGTGCCAGCAGCGCGGAGGCAGGGGGCTTTATGAACACTGAAGCTTTCTTT; CDR3aa: CASSAEAGGFMNTEAFF
d_gene: .; abundance: many; v_gene: TRBV2; j_gene: TRBJ1-5; CDR3nt: TGTGCCAGCATGGCCGGGACCCTTAGCAATCAGCCCCAGCATTTT; CDR3aa: CASMAGTLSNQPQHF
d_gene: TRBD1; abundance: many; v_gene: TRBV2; j_gene: TRBJ1-2; CDR3nt: TGTGCCAGCAGTGAACAGACAGGGGGCTATGGCTACACCTTC; CDR3aa: CASSEQTGGYGYTF
d_gene: .; abundance: few; v_gene: TRBV7-6; j_gene: TRBJ1-5; CDR3nt: TGTGCCAGCAGCTTAGGAGACGAAAATCAGCCCCAGCATTTT; CDR3aa: CASSLGDENQPQHF
d_gene: .; abundance: many; v_gene: TRBV11-3; j_gene: TRBJ1-1; CDR3nt: TGTGCCAGCAGCCCCTCACCAGGGAACACTGAAGCTTTCTTT; CDR3aa: CASSPSPGNTEAFF
d_gene: TRBD2; abundance: .; v_gene: TRBV7-2; j_gene: TRBJ2-1; CDR3nt: TGTGCCAGCAGCTTAGCCGTGGGTCCGGGGGGGGTACCTTACAATGAGCAGTTCTTC; CDR3aa: CASSLAVGPGGVPYNEQFF